This T cell receptor (beta chain) was found in a study of blood T cell repertoires in COVID-19. Authors' processing steps: Amplification of reference gene primers provided the estimated nucleated cell counts. This table comes from immunoSEQ multiplex PCR, and its TCRdb copy is limited to in-frame clones, with some not included. The D gene and trimming were derived from the DNA, and the V and J assignments and clone size from that table. The profile covers roughly 190,000 clones, with about 88% appearing a single time and 3.5% to 4.5% taken by the ten largest. This CDR3 spans 15 amino acids. Germline values: CDR1 MNHEY, CDR2 SVGAGI. V lost 6 bases, J lost 3 bases, and 6 bases stayed unmatched.

The chain joins TRBV6-5 to TRBJ1-3, with 9 nucleotides matching TRBD1. The material sequenced was peripheral blood. This receptor was identified in a human donor in a cohort sampled during active COVID-19. CDR3: CASSYTGGHGNTIYF. CDR3 nucleotide sequence: TGTGCCAGCAGCTACACAGGGGGCCATGGAAACACCATATATTTT.